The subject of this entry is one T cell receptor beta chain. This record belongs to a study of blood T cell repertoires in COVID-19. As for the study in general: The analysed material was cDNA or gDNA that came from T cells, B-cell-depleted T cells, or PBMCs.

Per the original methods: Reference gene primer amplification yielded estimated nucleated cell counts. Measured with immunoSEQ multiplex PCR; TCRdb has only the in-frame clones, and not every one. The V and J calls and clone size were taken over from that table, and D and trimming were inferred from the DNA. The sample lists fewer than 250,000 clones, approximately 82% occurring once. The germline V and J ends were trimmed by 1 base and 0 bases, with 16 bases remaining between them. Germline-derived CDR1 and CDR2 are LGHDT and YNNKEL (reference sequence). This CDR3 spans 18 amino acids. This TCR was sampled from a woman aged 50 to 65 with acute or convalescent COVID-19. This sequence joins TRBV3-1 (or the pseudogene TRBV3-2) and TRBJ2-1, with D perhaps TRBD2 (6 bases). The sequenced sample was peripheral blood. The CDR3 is CASSQVSWGEISYNEQFF. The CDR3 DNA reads TGTGCCAGCAGCCAAGTTTCGTGGGGGGAAATCTCCTACAATGAGCAGTTCTTC.